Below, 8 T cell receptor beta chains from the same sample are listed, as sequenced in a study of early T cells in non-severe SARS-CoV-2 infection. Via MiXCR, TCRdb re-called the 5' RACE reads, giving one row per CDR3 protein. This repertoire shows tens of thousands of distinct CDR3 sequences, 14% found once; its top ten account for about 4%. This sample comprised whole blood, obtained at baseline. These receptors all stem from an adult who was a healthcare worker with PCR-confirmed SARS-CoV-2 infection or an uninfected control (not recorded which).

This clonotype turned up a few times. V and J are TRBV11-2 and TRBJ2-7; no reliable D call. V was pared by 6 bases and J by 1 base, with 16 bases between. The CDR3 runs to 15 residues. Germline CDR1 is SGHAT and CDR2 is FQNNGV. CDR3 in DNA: TGTGCCAGCAGTCTCACTCCTGGGCTTTCCTACGAGCAGTACTTC. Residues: CASSLTPGLSYEQYF.

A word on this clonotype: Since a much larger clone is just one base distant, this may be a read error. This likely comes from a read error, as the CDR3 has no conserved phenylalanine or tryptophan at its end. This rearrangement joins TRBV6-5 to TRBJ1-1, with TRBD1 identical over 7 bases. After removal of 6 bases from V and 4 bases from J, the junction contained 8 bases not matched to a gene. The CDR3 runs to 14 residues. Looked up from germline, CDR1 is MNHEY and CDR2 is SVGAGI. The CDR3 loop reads CASSPPGGGTEAFS. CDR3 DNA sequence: TGTGCCAGCAGCCCCCCAGGGGGGGGCACTGAAGCTTTCTCT.

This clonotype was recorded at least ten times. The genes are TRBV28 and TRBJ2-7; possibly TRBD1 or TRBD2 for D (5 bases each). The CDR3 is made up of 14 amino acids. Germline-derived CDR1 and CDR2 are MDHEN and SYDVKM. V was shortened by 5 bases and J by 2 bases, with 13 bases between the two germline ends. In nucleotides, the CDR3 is TGTGCCAGCAGTCCTCCGGGACGGGCCTACGAGCAGTACTTC. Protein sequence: CASSPPGRAYEQYF.

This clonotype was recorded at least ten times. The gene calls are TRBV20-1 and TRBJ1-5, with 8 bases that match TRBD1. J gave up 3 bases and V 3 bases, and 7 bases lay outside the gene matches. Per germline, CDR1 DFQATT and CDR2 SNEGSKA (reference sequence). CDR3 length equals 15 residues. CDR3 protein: CSASQGAALNQPQHF. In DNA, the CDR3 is TGCAGTGCTAGTCAGGGGGCAGCTCTCAATCAGCCCCAGCATTTT.

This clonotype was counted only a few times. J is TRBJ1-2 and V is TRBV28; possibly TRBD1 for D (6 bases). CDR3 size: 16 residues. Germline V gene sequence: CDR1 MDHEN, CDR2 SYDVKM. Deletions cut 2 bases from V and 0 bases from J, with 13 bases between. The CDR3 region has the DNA TGTGCCAGCAGTTTACCTGGGACACTAGCTAACTATGGCTACACCTTC. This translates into CASSLPGTLANYGYTF.

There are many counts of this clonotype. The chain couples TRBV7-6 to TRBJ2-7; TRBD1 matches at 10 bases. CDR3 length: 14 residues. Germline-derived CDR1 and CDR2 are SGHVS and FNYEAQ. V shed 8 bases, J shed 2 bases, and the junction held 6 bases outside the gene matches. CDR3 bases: TGTGCCAGCGCACCCGGGACAGGGGCCTACGAGCAGTACTTC. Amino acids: CASAPGTGAYEQYF.

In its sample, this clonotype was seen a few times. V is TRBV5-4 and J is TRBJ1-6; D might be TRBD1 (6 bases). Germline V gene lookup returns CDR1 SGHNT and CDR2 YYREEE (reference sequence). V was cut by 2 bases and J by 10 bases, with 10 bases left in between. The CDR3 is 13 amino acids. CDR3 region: CASSFHRDSPLHF. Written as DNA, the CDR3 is TGTGCCAGCAGCTTTCACAGGGACTCACCCCTCCACTTT.

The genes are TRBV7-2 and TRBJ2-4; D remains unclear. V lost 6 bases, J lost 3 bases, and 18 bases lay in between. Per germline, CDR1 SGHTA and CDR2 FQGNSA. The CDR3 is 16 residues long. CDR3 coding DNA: TGTGCCAGCAGTTCCGCCACGGAGCGCCTCAAAAACATTCAGTACTTC. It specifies CASSSATERLKNIQYF.